This TCR beta chain emerged from a study of cytomegalovirus exposure and HLA in healthy donors. Study results and caveats: The only immune exposure information that was available was CMV serostatus. V- and J-gene trimming of TCR beta was linked (in a later analysis) to a missense DCLRE1C variant. In a later analysis, common viral pathogens appeared linked to several of the most significant clusters. In an earlier analysis, most TCR beta V segments were productive about 87% or about 30% of the time.

A note on this clone: As yet, its antigen is unknown.

With 60 Vbeta and 13 Jbeta primers, the PCR was carried out. The repertoire was sequenced with immunoSEQ multiplex PCR; TCRdb's copy has only in-frame clones and lacks some. The table has some 130,000 clones, 70% to 75% seen once. This clonotype was sampled from a woman in her 40s in good health and CMV-seronegative. The material sequenced was PBMCs.

The CDR3 DNA sequence: TGCAGCGTACAGGGCTACAGAGAGACCCAGTACTTC. Residues: CSVQGYRETQYF. J is TRBJ2-5 and V is TRBV29-1; the D gene is possibly TRBD1 (6 bases). Trimming took 6 bases from V and 4 from J, leaving 12 bases between them. CDR1 and CDR2 (germline): SQVTM, ANQGSEA. The CDR3 spans 12 residues.